Reported below is one T cell receptor beta chain. As yet, its antigen is unknown. Method: immunoSEQ multiplex PCR; TCRdb's copy keeps in-frame clones and lacks some. The top ten hold 4.5% to 6.5% of the sample, which has approximately 140,000 clones, about 88% seen once. The data derive from a study of T cell responses to AZD1222 COVID-19 vaccine. Study-wide points: Reportedly, nearly half the spike-specific TCRs target unmutated variant regions. Clonal diversity was possibly underestimated; the donors were predominantly white British and more often female. Baseline serology detected seropositivity in only five or six AZD1222 recipients. The repertoires were collected only after the peak T cell response.

Germline V gives CDR1 SGHTA, CDR2 FQGTGA. With V trimmed by 4 bases and J by 4 bases, 5 bases remained unmatched. This CDR3 comprises 16 residues. The receptor's source is an adult in good health. The V and J genes are TRBV7-3 and TRBJ2-1; 12 nucleotides agree with TRBD2. The sequenced sample was peripheral blood, obtained on day 0 of AZD1222 vaccination. The CDR3 protein is CASSWTSGVLYNEQFF. The CDR3 DNA sequence: TGTGCCAGCAGCTGGACTAGCGGGGTCCTTTACAATGAGCAGTTCTTC.